These 2 T cell receptor beta chains share one sample of origin, sequenced in a study of blood T cell repertoires in COVID-19. The assay was immunoSEQ multiplex PCR, and TCRdb's table has in-frame clones only and misses some. The sample holds fewer than 200,000 clones, roughly 90% seen once. What was sequenced was peripheral blood. These receptors were obtained from a middle-aged man with acute or convalescent COVID-19.

V gene TRBV9 combines with J gene TRBJ2-3; no firm D call. The V end lost 4 bases, the J end lost 1 base, and 13 bases lay between the germline ends. Germline V lookup: CDR1 SGDLS, CDR2 YYNGEE. The CDR3 extends over 15 amino acids. DNA for the CDR3: TGTGCCAGCAGCAGAAGCGATTTAGGCACAGATACGCAGTATTTT. The encoded protein is CASSRSDLGTDTQYF.

The V call is TRBV11-3, the J call TRBJ2-1; the match to TRBD1 covers 9 bases. The V gene end was trimmed by 5 bases and the J gene end by 6 bases; junction bases not matched to a gene: 8. The CDR3 contains 15 residues. Germline CDR1 SGHNT, CDR2 YENEEA. The CDR3 DNA is TGTGCCAGCAGCCCCACGGACAGGGGACGCAATGAGCAGTTCTTC. Protein product: CASSPTDRGRNEQFF.